One and the same sample provided the 32 T cell receptor beta chains below, sequenced in a study of OX40 agonist ivuxolimab in advanced cancers. The table came from immunoSEQ multiplex PCR; TCRdb's copy has only in-frame clones and leaves some out. This repertoire shows approximately 100,000 clones, over 75% found once; its top ten account for 3% to 4.5%. This sample comprised CD4+ or CD8+ T cells sorted from blood, obtained in a trial of the OX40 agonist ivuxolimab. The receptors come from an adult with an advanced solid tumor such as melanoma, head and neck, liver or kidney cancer.

Comments on this clone: One end of the junction varies from germline; a read error may be responsible. The genes are TRBV7-2 and TRBJ1-1; possible D gene TRBD1, 6 bases. The CDR3 is made up of 15 amino acids. Germline lookup yields CDR1 SGHTA and CDR2 FQGNSA. Here the CDR3 DNA reads TGCGCCAGCAGCCCCACAGGGTGGGAGAACACTGAAGCTTTCTTT. This codes for CASSPTGWENTEAFF.

This chain links TRBV7-9 with TRBJ2-3; D possibly corresponds to TRBD1 (6 bases). Germline lookup yields CDR1 SEHNR and CDR2 FQNEAQ (reference sequence). The CDR3 spans 14 residues. V was shortened by 5 bases and J by 4 bases, with 13 bases between the two germline ends. The CDR3: CASSLEQGSDTQYF. Written as DNA, the CDR3 is TGTGCCAGCAGCCTGGAGCAGGGGTCAGATACGCAGTATTTT.

The chain is built from TRBV23-1 and TRBJ2-7; tentative D call: TRBD1 (5 bases). TRBV23-1 counts as an open reading frame of uncertain function. V lost 2 bases, J lost 0 bases, and 11 bases lay in between. The CDR3 is 15 residues long. CDR3: CASSQGYRRSYEQYF. For the CDR3, the DNA is TGCGCCAGCAGTCAAGGTTACAGGCGCTCCTACGAGCAGTACTTC.

This clone came up a few times. The rearrangement links TRBV28 to TRBJ2-7; 7 bases fit TRBD2. CDR3 length: 16 residues. Per the germline V gene, CDR1 is MDHEN and CDR2 is SYDVKM. V trimming: 4 bases; J trimming: 2 bases; junction bases outside the gene matches: 11. CDR3 bases: TGTGCCAGCAGTTCCGGACTAGTGGACCAGACCTACGAGCAGTACTTC. As protein: CASSSGLVDQTYEQYF.

The rearrangement uses TRBV16 and TRBJ2-1; D is perhaps TRBD1 (5 bases). Germline V gene lookup returns CDR1 KGHSY and CDR2 FQNENV. V was pared by 0 bases and J by 3 bases, with 18 bases between. CDR3 length equals 18 residues. CDR3 protein: CASSQSHGAALFYNEQFF. The CDR3 bases are TGTGCCAGCAGCCAATCGCATGGGGCAGCCTTATTCTACAATGAGCAGTTCTTC.

The V call is TRBV11-1, the J call TRBJ2-1, with D unresolved. The CDR3 sequence is 13 residues long. V was trimmed by 4 bases and J by 2 bases, leaving 6 bases between them. Germline assignment: CDR1 SGHAT and CDR2 FQDESV (reference sequence). DNA of the CDR3: TGTGCCAGCAGCTCCTCTACCTACAATGAGCAGTTCTTC. Its translation is CASSSSTYNEQFF.

The V call is TRBV19, the J call TRBJ1-3; D unresolved. Trimming cost V 3 bases and J 8 bases, with 14 bases left between them. Germline V gives CDR1 LNHDA, CDR2 SQIVND (reference sequence). CDR3 length: 14 residues. The CDR3 sequence is CASSINEVEDTIYF. For the CDR3, the DNA is TGTGCCAGTAGTATTAACGAGGTTGAGGACACCATATATTTT. The full variable domain, completed using reference TRBV19 and TRBJ1-3, is DGGITQSPKYLFRKEGQNVTLSCEQNLNHDAMYWYRQDPGQGLRLIYYSQIVNDFQKGDIAEGYSVSREKKESFPLTVTSAQKNPTAFYLCASSINEVEDTIYFGEGSWLTVV.

This chain connects TRBV5-4 to TRBJ2-3; TRBD2 aligns across 9 bases. Germline CDR1 reads SGHNT; CDR2 reads YYREEE (reference sequence). This CDR3 has 18 amino acids. The trim removed 2 bases at V and 0 bases at J, leaving 10 bases unmatched. The CDR3 sequence: CASSFPTSGLLSTDTQYF. CDR3 DNA: TGTGCCAGCAGCTTTCCGACTAGCGGCCTCCTAAGCACAGATACGCAGTATTTT.

This clone was counted a few times. This chain connects TRBV11-3 to TRBJ2-3; D is uncertain. The CDR3 spans 12 residues. CDR1 and CDR2 (germline): SGHNT, YENEEA. V gave up 4 bases and J gave up 3 bases, with 5 bases separating them. CDR3 amino acids: CASSSATDTQYF. The CDR3 DNA sequence: TGTGCCAGCAGCTCCGCAACAGATACGCAGTATTTT.

V usage is TRBV30 and J usage is TRBJ1-1; D is unclear. The germline V gene has CDR1 GTSNPN and CDR2 SVGIG (reference sequence). V lost 4 bases and J lost 0, with 9 bases in between. The CDR3 covers 13 residues. As DNA, the CDR3 is TGTGCCTGGACCCTGGGGTTGAACACTGAAGCTTTCTTT. Translating it yields CAWTLGLNTEAFF.

CDR3 sequence reads: CASSGGLAVFQETQYF. The CDR3 region has the DNA TGTGCCAGCTCCGGTGGGCTAGCGGTCTTTCAAGAGACCCAGTACTTC. The J gene is TRBJ2-5, the V gene TRBV11-3; 7 bases fit TRBD2. From germline, CDR1 is SGHNT and CDR2 YENEEA. V gave up 8 bases and J gave up 2 bases; unmatched junction bases: 14. The CDR3 covers 16 residues. The full variable domain, rest sourced from reference TRBV11-3 and TRBJ2-5, is EAGVVQSPRYKIIEKKQPVAFWCNPISGHNTLYWYLQNLGQGPELLIRYENEEAVDDSQLPKDRFSAERLKGVDSTLKIQPAELGDSAVYLCASSGGLAVFQETQYFGPGTRLLVL.

The V call is TRBV12-5, the J call TRBJ2-7; TRBD2 matches 11 bases. The CDR3 contains 17 residues. Germline V lookup: CDR1 LGHNT, CDR2 FRNRAP. Trimming removed 2 bases from V and 3 bases from J; junction bases left unmatched: 9. For the CDR3, the DNA is TGTGCTAGTGGTTTGCGGCTAGCGGGAGGCATTAACTACGAGCAGTACTTC. Protein sequence: CASGLRLAGGINYEQYF.

This rearrangement joins TRBV2 to TRBJ1-4, with D possibly TRBD1 on 5 matching bases. Germline CDR1 and CDR2: SNHLY and FYNNEI. CDR3 length equals 16 residues. Trimming pared 3 bases from V and 0 bases from J, leaving 11 bases between. DNA for the CDR3: TGTGCCAGCAGTGAGGACAACGTTGCAACTAATGAAAAACTGTTTTTT. It is translated as CASSEDNVATNEKLFF.

This clone was seen just once. This chain uses TRBV11-3 with TRBJ2-1, with 11 bases that match TRBD2. Germline V gene data show CDR1 as SGHNT and CDR2 as YENEEA. The V and J ends lost 9 bases and 9 bases, in that order; junction bases with no gene match: 16. This CDR3 has 16 amino acids. The CDR3 DNA is TGTGCCAGTACTGACCAGTTAGCGGGAGGGCCTGGTGAGCAGTTCTTC. Translating gives CASTDQLAGGPGEQFF.

This clone has a handful of counts. This chain uses TRBV11-3 with TRBJ2-1; 8 bases align to TRBD2. With 3 bases clipped from V and 4 bases from J, the junction kept 8 bases outside the gene matches. Germline values: CDR1 SGHNT, CDR2 YENEEA. This CDR3 comprises 16 residues. The CDR3 region is CASSFEPGGVYNEQFF. For the CDR3, the DNA is TGTGCCAGCAGCTTCGAACCGGGAGGGGTTTACAATGAGCAGTTCTTC.

V and J are TRBV28 and TRBJ1-1; unclear D gene. Germline CDR1 MDHEN, CDR2 SYDVKM. Trimming cost V 5 bases and J 5 bases, with 12 bases left between them. The CDR3 length is 13 residues. The CDR3 bases are TGTGCCAGCAGTCCCCCGGGGTGGACTGAAGCTTTCTTT. It codes for CASSPPGWTEAFF.

The chain carries TRBV4-1 and TRBJ2-5; D gene ambiguous. The J call is doubtful: the DNA matches TRBJ2-7 better. There are 13 residues in the CDR3. Per the germline V gene, CDR1 is MGHRA and CDR2 is YSYEKL. The CDR3 DNA reads TGCGCCAGCAGCCAAGATCAGGAAACCGAGCAGTACTTC. Its translation is CASSQDQETEQYF.

The V call is TRBV7-2, the J call TRBJ2-2; no firm D call. Germline CDR1 reads SGHTA; CDR2 reads FQGNSA. The CDR3 sequence is 13 residues long. V dropped 4 bases and J dropped 4 bases, with 7 bases sitting between them. The CDR3 region is CASSSSSTGELFF. CDR3 in DNA: TGTGCCAGCAGCTCTTCGAGCACCGGGGAGCTGTTTTTT.

This rearrangement joins TRBV5-1 to TRBJ1-5, with TRBD1 matching 7 bases. Unmatched junction bases numbered 12, after V lost 0 bases and J lost 3 bases. Germline V lookup: CDR1 SGHRS, CDR2 YFSETQ. The CDR3 consists of 18 residues. The CDR3 region has the DNA TGCGCCAGCAGCTTGGGGGGTTCGTCGACAGGGCACAATCAGCCCCAGCATTTT. Residues: CASSLGGSSTGHNQPQHF. The variable domain in full, with the rest retrieved from reference TRBV5-1 and TRBJ1-5, is KAGVTQTPRYLIKTRGQQVTLSCSPISGHRSVSWYQQTPGQGLQFLFEYFSETQRNKGNFPGRFSGRQFSNSRSEMNVSTLELGDSALYLCASSLGGSSTGHNQPQHFGDGTRLSIL.

This rearrangement joins TRBV7-2 to TRBJ2-7; D not certain. This CDR3 has 14 residues. Trimming stripped 5 bases from V and 0 bases from J, with 11 bases between. Germline V CDR1 and CDR2: SGHTA, FQGNSA. The CDR3 nucleotides read TGTGCCAGCAGCGGCAGACCTGACTCCTACGAGCAGTACTTC. Translating gives CASSGRPDSYEQYF.

The CDR3 DNA follows: TGTGCCAGCAGCGTAGTAAGCGGGAGTGGTAATGAGCAGTTCTTC. Translating gives CASSVVSGSGNEQFF. The gene calls are TRBV9 and TRBJ2-1, with 8 bases that match TRBD2. The V gene's germline CDR1 is SGDLS and CDR2 YYNGEE. The CDR3 runs 15 residues. Trimming cost V 0 bases and J 7 bases; bases outside gene matches: 6.

This chain joins TRBV27 and TRBJ2-1; 12 nucleotides line up with TRBD2. CDR1 and CDR2 from the germline V gene are MNHEY and SMNVEV (reference sequence). The J segment lost 7 bases and the V segment lost 6 bases, leaving 4 bases of the junction unmatched. This CDR3 comprises 14 residues. In nucleotides, the CDR3 is TGTGCCAGCAGGGCTAGCGGGGGGGGGAATGAGCAGTTCTTC. Translating it yields CASRASGGGNEQFF.

The chain links TRBV27 to TRBJ2-2; possibly TRBD1 for D (8 bases). Germline CDR1 and CDR2: MNHEY and SMNVEV (reference sequence). CDR3 length: 20 residues. The V end lost 6 bases, the J end lost 3 bases, and 29 bases lay between the germline ends. The CDR3 DNA is TGTGCCAGCAGCACGGACAGGGAAACCAGGAAGCGGGGCTACACCGGGGAGCTGTTTTTT. Translating it yields CASSTDRETRKRGYTGELFF.

The rearrangement uses TRBV10-2 and TRBJ2-1, with D perhaps TRBD1 or TRBD2 (6 bases each). Per the germline V gene, CDR1 is WSHSY and CDR2 is SAAADI. V lost 4 bases to trimming and J lost 10 bases, with 8 bases between them. CDR3 length: 11 amino acids. CDR3 loop: CASSAGGEQFF. As DNA, the CDR3 is TGCGCCAGCAGTGCCGGGGGCGAGCAGTTCTTC.

V and J are TRBV2 and TRBJ2-5; TRBD1 or TRBD2 may be the D gene (5 bases each). Deletions cut 8 bases from V and 5 bases from J, with 15 bases between. The CDR3 loop spans 13 amino acids. Germline-derived CDR1 and CDR2 are SNHLY and FYNNEI. The CDR3 reads CASGAGRWETQYF. The CDR3 DNA sequence: TGTGCCAGCGGGGCAGGGAGATGGGAGACCCAGTACTTC.

The sample holds one count of this clone. The CDR3: CASSILALREQYF. CDR3 coding DNA: TGTGCCAGTAGTATTCTGGCCCTACGCGAGCAGTACTTC. The chain employs TRBV19 and TRBJ2-7; D is unclear. The CDR3 runs to 13 residues. Trimming took off 3 bases at V and 6 bases at J, with 12 bases between the two ends. In germline, CDR1 is LNHDA, CDR2 SQIVND (reference sequence).

The V call is TRBV30, the J call TRBJ2-7; D gene uncertain. V was trimmed by 0 bases and J by 6 bases, leaving 9 bases between them. CDR3 length equals 12 residues. CDR1 and CDR2 from the germline V gene are GTSNPN and SVGIG (reference sequence). CDR3 in DNA: TGTGCCTGGAGTGTGGTGATGCCCGAGCAGTACTTC. Amino acids: CAWSVVMPEQYF. Combining the CDR3 with reference TRBV30 and TRBJ2-7 gives the whole variable domain SQTIHQWPATLVQPVGSPLSLECTVEGTSNPNLYWYRQAAGRGLQLLFYSVGIGQISSEVPQNLSASRPQDRQFILSSKKLLLSDSGFYLCAWSVVMPEQYFGPGTRLTVT.

The chain carries TRBV6-1 and TRBJ2-7; 12 bases match TRBD2. With 7 bases clipped from V and 1 base from J, the junction kept 5 bases outside the gene matches. The CDR3 contains 15 residues. Germline V gives CDR1 MNHNS, CDR2 SASEGT. The CDR3 DNA sequence: TGTGCCAGCACTCGGACTAGCGGGGATTCCTACGAGCAGTACTTC. It codes for CASTRTSGDSYEQYF.

This chain connects TRBV10-3 to TRBJ2-7, with 8 bases matching TRBD1. Germline values: CDR1 ENHRY, CDR2 SYGVKD. The V segment lost 3 bases and the J segment 0 bases; nucleotides outside the gene matches: 7. This CDR3 spans 16 amino acids. The CDR3 DNA reads as TGTGCCATCAGTGATCCCAGACAGGGGCTCTCCTACGAGCAGTACTTC. This codes for CAISDPRQGLSYEQYF.

This chain uses TRBV28 with TRBJ2-1, with 9 bases fitting TRBD1. Per germline, CDR1 MDHEN and CDR2 SYDVKM. Losses at the gene ends were 6 bases for V and 1 base for J; bases not matched to a gene: 13. CDR3 size: 18 residues. The CDR3 DNA sequence: TGTGCCAGCAGAACCGACAGGGGGAGATTCTTATCCTACAATGAGCAGTTCTTC. Its translation is CASRTDRGRFLSYNEQFF.

This clone was seen once. The rearrangement joins TRBV10-3 to TRBJ1-5, with 9 nucleotides matching TRBD1. Germline V gene data show CDR1 as ENHRY and CDR2 as SYGVKD. The CDR3 spans 14 residues. J was trimmed by 5 bases and V by 10 bases; bases with no gene match: 9. CDR3 sequence reads: CATWTGVGHQPQHF. The CDR3 nucleotides are TGTGCCACTTGGACAGGGGTTGGGCATCAGCCCCAGCATTTT.

This chain links TRBV7-9 with TRBJ1-2; maybe TRBD1 (6 bases). Germline CDR1 SEHNR, CDR2 FQNEAQ (reference sequence). Trimming removed 5 bases from V and 3 bases from J, with 13 bases in between. This CDR3 comprises 14 residues. The CDR3 here is CASSRQEPYYGYTF. For the CDR3, the DNA is TGTGCCAGCAGCCGACAGGAGCCTTACTATGGCTACACCTTC.